These 10 T cell receptor beta chains came from one sample sequenced in a study of blood T cell repertoires in COVID-19 (dated by TCRdb to 2020 to 2022). Library preparation employed the immunoSEQ multiplex PCR assay. Held by TCRdb, this immuneACCESS table contains in-frame sequences only and omits some clones. Under half of the omission traces to an unresolved V gene where checked; the cause of the rest is unknown. The sample table records over 250,000 clones; around 86% of these occur just once. The ten top clones hold roughly 2.3% of the sample. Sequencing was performed on peripheral blood. The receptors stem from a man aged 50 to 60 with acute or convalescent COVID-19.

V is TRBV6-5 and J is TRBJ1-4, with D tentatively TRBD1 (5 bases). The CDR3 runs 12 residues. The ends were cut back, 7 bases at V and 7 bases at J, with 10 bases in the middle. Germline CDR1 MNHEY, CDR2 SVGAGI. CDR3 nucleotide sequence: TGTGCCAGCAAAGGCAGGGTTGAAAAACTGTTTTTT. Its protein is CASKGRVEKLFF.

This clone was seen just once. The chain carries TRBV12-3 or TRBV12-4 and TRBJ1-2, with TRBD1 matching over 7 bases. This CDR3 has 13 amino acids. With V trimmed by 5 bases and J by 7 bases, 7 bases remained unmatched. CDR3 sequence: CASSPTTGLGYTF. In nucleotides, the CDR3 is TGTGCCAGCAGTCCAACGACAGGGCTTGGCTACACCTTC.

The CDR3 sequence is CATGQGSSYEQYF. CDR3 nucleotide sequence: TGTGCCACTGGACAGGGCTCCTCCTACGAGCAGTACTTC. V gene TRBV18 combines with J gene TRBJ2-7; 8 positions agree with TRBD1. Germline values: CDR1 KGHSH, CDR2 LQKENI. V lost 10 bases, J lost 0 bases, and 5 bases stayed unmatched. The CDR3 totals 13 residues. The variable domain in full, with the rest retrieved from reference TRBV18 and TRBJ2-7, is NAGVMQNPRHLVRRRGQEARLRCSPMKGHSHVYWYRQLPEEGLKFMVYLQKENIIDESGMPKERFSAEFPKEGPSILRIQQVVRGDSAAYFCATGQGSSYEQYFGPGTRLTVT.

This clone was recorded only once. The rearrangement joins TRBV10-3 to TRBJ1-4; tentative D call: TRBD1 (6 bases). In germline, CDR1 is ENHRY, CDR2 SYGVKD. The CDR3 runs to 15 residues. The germline V and J ends were trimmed by 3 bases and 7 bases, with 15 bases remaining between them. Written as DNA, the CDR3 is TGTGCCATCAGTGATTCTACAGGGTTCGGTGAAAAACTGTTTTTT. This translates into CAISDSTGFGEKLFF.

J is TRBJ1-2 and V is TRBV10-3; possibly TRBD1 for D (5 bases). CDR1 and CDR2 (germline): ENHRY, SYGVKD. The CDR3 spans 16 residues. V lost 0 bases and J lost 6, with 17 bases in between. The CDR3 DNA reads as TGTGCCATCAGTGAGTCGAAAGGGCCATGGGGGGATGGCTACACCTTC. Translation: CAISESKGPWGDGYTF.

This sequence joins TRBV5-1 and TRBJ1-3; D is unresolved. V lost 0 bases, J lost 0 bases, and 7 bases lay in between. Germline CDR1 is SGHRS and CDR2 is YFSETQ. CDR3 length: 15 amino acids. The CDR3 DNA sequence: TGCGCCAGCAGCTTGGGGCAGAACTCTGGAAACACCATATATTTT. Amino acid sequence: CASSLGQNSGNTIYF.

The V call is TRBV6-5, the J call TRBJ1-5; D gene unclear. CDR1 is MNHEY, CDR2 SVGAGI, per germline. Trimming stripped 2 bases from V and 4 bases from J, with 12 bases between. This CDR3 contains 15 residues. CDR3 nucleotides: TGTGCCAGCAGTTACGGAGGGATGGGAAATCAGCCCCAGCATTTT. Its translation is CASSYGGMGNQPQHF.

The chain carries TRBV7-8 and TRBJ2-7, with D maybe TRBD1 (6 bases). Germline loops: CDR1 SGHVS, CDR2 FQNEAQ. V was pared by 0 bases and J by 6 bases, with 15 bases between. This CDR3 is built from 15 residues. The CDR3 region has the DNA TGTGCCAGCAGCTTAGCGTCGCAGGGGACCGGCGAGCAGTACTTC. This gives the protein CASSLASQGTGEQYF.

The chain employs TRBV9 and TRBJ2-7; weak D call: TRBD1 (6 bases). Looked up from germline, CDR1 is SGDLS and CDR2 is YYNGEE. V lost 4 bases, J lost 0 bases, and 14 bases lay in between. The CDR3 is made up of 15 amino acids. The CDR3: CASSPNREPSYEQYF. The CDR3 DNA is TGTGCCAGCAGCCCAAACAGGGAGCCCTCCTACGAGCAGTACTTC. Filled out from reference TRBV9 and TRBJ2-7, the complete variable domain reads DSGVTQTPKHLITATGQRVTLRCSPRSGDLSVYWYQQSLDQGLQFLIQYYNGEERAKGNILERFSAQQFPDLHSELNLSSLELGDSALYFCASSPNREPSYEQYFGPGTRLTVT.

The rearrangement uses TRBV7-9 and TRBJ2-3, with D uncertain. V was clipped by 7 bases and J by 3 bases, with 5 bases between them. From germline, CDR1 is SEHNR and CDR2 FQNEAQ (reference sequence). CDR3 length equals 11 residues. In nucleotides, the CDR3 is TGTGCCAGCACCCAGACAGATACGCAGTATTTT. This gives the protein CASTQTDTQYF.